Only one count was recorded for the clone carrying this T cell receptor (beta chain). As yet, its antigen is unknown. The data were taken from a study of cytomegalovirus exposure and HLA in healthy donors. The CDR3 has 16 amino acids. In germline, CDR1 is SGHRS, CDR2 YFSETQ. V was trimmed by 5 bases and J by 0 bases, leaving 15 bases between them. Primers for the PCR totalled 60 Vbeta and 13 Jbeta. As processed by the authors: Per a later analysis, the number of unique TCR beta chains was about 78 million, of which 8.5 million to 11 million were shared. Profiling relied on immunoSEQ multiplex PCR, and the TCRdb table lists in-frame clones only, not all of them. V and J calls and clone size are those listed in that table; D and trimming were worked out from the DNA. The sample includes approximately 200,000 clones, roughly four fifths of them seen just once. Study findings and constraints: In a later analysis, HLA-associated TCR beta chains were more clonally expanded than equally common others. Most sequenced TCRs were rare (though some public TCRs occurred in many donors). Immune exposure was documented only through CMV serostatus.

The chain is built from TRBV5-1 and TRBJ2-1; no definite D call. The receptor was isolated from a woman under 40 in good health and CMV-seropositive. The sequenced sample consisted of PBMCs. The CDR3 coding sequence is TGCGCCAGCAGGTTCTCCTGGCTCAGCTCCTACAATGAGCAGTTCTTC. This sequence encodes CASRFSWLSSYNEQFF.